By proportion, the clone carrying this T cell receptor (beta chain) is medium-sized (0.01 to 0.1%). What it recognizes is unknown. The data stem from a study of metastatic and nonmetastatic thyroid tumors. Across the study: Comparative analysis of repertoires was undertaken across blood and tumor or nodule tissue obtained from malignant and benign thyroid patients. Study-wide findings and caveats: Across blood and tumor, TCR beta diversity in malignant thyroid tumors was reportedly significantly higher than in benign nodules.

Every patient underwent thyroid surgery untreated. Germline V gene data show CDR1 as MNHEY and CDR2 as SMNVEV (reference sequence). This CDR3 has 13 amino acids. V was pared by 4 bases and J by 6 bases, with 6 bases of the junction left unmatched. TCRdb re-clonotyped the PCR reads through MiXCR. The sample contains some 25,000 clones, roughly 13% of which appear only once. This receptor was taken from a female donor with papillary thyroid cancer or a benign thyroid nodule (not recorded which). Some clones in this sample may be carry-over from other donors' samples. The chain recombines TRBV27 with TRBJ2-7; TRBD2 aligns across 7 bases. Sequencing was done on a sample of blood. The CDR3 DNA reads TGTGCCAGCAGTTATAAGCGGGAAGGCGAGCAGTACTTC. This encodes CASSYKREGEQYF.